The T cell receptor beta chain described here comes from a study of read filtering for tumor transcriptome and immune sequencing. Study-level results: IR-seq and RNA-seq agreed better without single-read clonotypes.

The CDR3 totals 16 residues. From germline, CDR1 is LGHNA and CDR2 YSLEER. Trimming removed 3 bases from V and 2 bases from J; junction bases left unmatched: 3. This clonotype occurred many times. Its antigen remains unknown. This library used roughly 400 ng RNA and molecular barcoded adaptors spanning alpha/delta and beta/gamma chains. TCRdb re-called the reads through MiXCR, storing one row per CDR3 protein. The sample has 130,000 or so distinct CDR3 sequences; roughly an eighth are singletons. The chain combines TRBV4-3 with TRBJ2-3, with 12 positions matching TRBD2. The clonotype was recovered from a donor at least 40 years old with multiple myeloma. Sequenced material: a population of CD138-negative cells sorted from bone marrow. The DNA for the CDR3 is TGCGCCAGCAGCCAGGGGACTAGCGGGTTCACAGATACGCAGTATTTT. It is translated as CASSQGTSGFTDTQYF.